These T cell receptor beta chains were read from a single sample in a study of blood T cell repertoires in COVID-19. This table comes from immunoSEQ multiplex PCR, and its TCRdb copy is limited to in-frame clones, with some not included. The table includes 160,000 or so clones, roughly 91% detected once. Sequenced input: peripheral blood. These receptors all come from a man aged 18 to 35 with acute or convalescent COVID-19. CDR3s leave out the opening cysteine and the closing phenylalanine or tryptophan.

CDR3 length	V gene	J gene	CDR3 protein
13	TRBV18	TRBJ2-2	ASSRPSVNTGELF
12	TRBV3-1/TRBV3-2	TRBJ1-3	ASSQDLAVVTIY
11	TRBV28	TRBJ2-7	ASTGGGIYEQY
11	TRBV27	TRBJ2-5	ASSRDRGETQY
15	TRBV15	TRBJ1-4	ATSRDSGNRGPEKLF
12	TRBV5-1	TRBJ1-1	ASSSGTGGTEAF
12	TRBV4-1	TRBJ1-6	ASSQDNYNSPLH
16	TRBV27	TRBJ1-2	ASSSTRGGAVVDYGYT
12	TRBV6-5	TRBJ2-3	ASSYRLPTDTQY
17	TRBV7-9	TRBJ1-4	ASSLFRGFGTVANEKLF
14	TRBV18	TRBJ2-3	ASSPLGRADTDTQY
13	TRBV5-6	TRBJ1-1	ASSSTDGAGQKAF
13	TRBV4-2	TRBJ2-7	ASSQTTSDFYEQY
14	TRBV3-1/TRBV3-2	TRBJ1-2	ASSPLSLRGDYGYT
14	TRBV4-1	TRBJ2-3	ASSQAPGQGADTQY
14	TRBV19	TRBJ1-4	ASSMVPGATNEKLF
9	TRBV20-1	TRBJ1-1	SAELGAEAF
10	TRBV14	TRBJ1-2	ASSQEAGAFW
13	TRBV5-1	TRBJ1-5	ASSPTGLGNQPQH
17	TRBV6-2/TRBV6-3	TRBJ2-3	ASSYPMRGKRAGTDTQY
12	TRBV7-9	TRBJ1-1	ASSPRGENTEAF
14	TRBV6-5	TRBJ2-7	ASSYSERERPYEQY
14	TRBV13	TRBJ2-7	ASSRPLAGGRNEQY
10	TRBV7-9	TRBJ1-2	ASSLDIGEYT
17	TRBV10-2	TRBJ2-4	ASSFRPLTPRLAKNIQY
11	TRBV11-2	TRBJ2-7	ASSIGVSYEQY